This T cell receptor beta chain was identified in a study of human T cells and chemical hapten exposure. Turning to the study itself: Patch tests applied 0.01% DPC to the upper back and were scored after 6 days. Enrolled patients were predominantly female and had alopecia areata, totalis or universalis.

TCRdb re-analysed the RACE reads in MiXCR, keeping a single row per CDR3 protein. The sample comprises tens of thousands of distinct CDR3 sequences, 10% to 13% of which are singletons, and approximately 6.2% rests with the top ten. This CDR3 comprises 14 residues. Trimming pared 4 bases from V and 4 bases from J, leaving 12 bases between. Germline V lookup: CDR1 LGHDT, CDR2 YNNKEL (reference sequence). As for time point: pre-sensitization, week 0. As to treatment: therapeutic diphenylcyclopropenone sensitization with weekly scalp DPC. The specimen comprised whole blood, sampled in connection with sensitization to the hapten diphenylcyclopropenone (DPC). The chain couples TRBV3-1 to TRBJ2-3, with unresolved D. The receptor's source is a man aged 25 to 45 with alopecia areata. Some clones in this sample may be carry-over from other donors' samples. The CDR3 region has the DNA TGTGCCAGCAGCCTCACTAAAGTTGCAGATACGCAGTATTTT. Residues: CASSLTKVADTQYF.